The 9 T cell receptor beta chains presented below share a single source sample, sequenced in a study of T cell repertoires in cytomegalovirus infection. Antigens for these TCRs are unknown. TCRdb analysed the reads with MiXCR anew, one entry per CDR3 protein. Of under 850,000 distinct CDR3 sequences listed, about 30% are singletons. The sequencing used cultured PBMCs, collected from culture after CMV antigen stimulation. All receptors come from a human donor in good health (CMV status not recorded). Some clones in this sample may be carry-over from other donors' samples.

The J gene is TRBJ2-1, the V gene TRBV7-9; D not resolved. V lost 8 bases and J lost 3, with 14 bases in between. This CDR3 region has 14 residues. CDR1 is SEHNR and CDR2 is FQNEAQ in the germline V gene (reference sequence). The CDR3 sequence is CASAPPRDYNEQFF. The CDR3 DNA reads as TGTGCCAGCGCCCCCCCCCGAGACTACAATGAGCAGTTCTTC.

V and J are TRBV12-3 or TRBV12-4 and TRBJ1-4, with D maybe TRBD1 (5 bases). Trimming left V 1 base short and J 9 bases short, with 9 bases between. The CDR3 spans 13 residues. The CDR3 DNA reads TGTGCCAGCAGTTTAGGCGGGGCTCAAAAACTGTTTTTT. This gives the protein CASSLGGAQKLFF.

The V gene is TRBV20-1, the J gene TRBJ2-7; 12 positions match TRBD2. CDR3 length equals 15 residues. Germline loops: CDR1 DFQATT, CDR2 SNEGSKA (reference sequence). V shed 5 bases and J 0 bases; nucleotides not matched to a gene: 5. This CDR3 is CSAPTTSGGSYEQYF. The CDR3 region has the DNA TGCAGTGCTCCCACGACTAGCGGGGGCTCCTACGAGCAGTACTTC.

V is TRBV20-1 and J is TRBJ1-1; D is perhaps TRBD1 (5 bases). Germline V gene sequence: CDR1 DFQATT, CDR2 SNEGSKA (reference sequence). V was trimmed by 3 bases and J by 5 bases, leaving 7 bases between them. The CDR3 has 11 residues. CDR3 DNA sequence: TGCAGTGCTAGGGGGCCGACTGAAGCTTTCTTT. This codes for CSARGPTEAFF.

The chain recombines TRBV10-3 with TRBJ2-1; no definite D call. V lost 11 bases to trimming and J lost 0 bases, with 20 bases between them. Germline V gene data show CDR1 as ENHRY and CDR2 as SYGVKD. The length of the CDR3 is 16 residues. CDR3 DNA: TGTGCCCTCCGTCCAGCGAGGTCGAGCTCCTACAATGAGCAGTTCTTC. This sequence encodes CALRPARSSSYNEQFF.

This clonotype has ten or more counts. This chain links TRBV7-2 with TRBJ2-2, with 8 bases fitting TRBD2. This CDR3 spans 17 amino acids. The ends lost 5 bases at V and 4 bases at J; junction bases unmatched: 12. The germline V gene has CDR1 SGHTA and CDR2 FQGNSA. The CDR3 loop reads CASSVPESGGRTGELFF. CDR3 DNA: TGTGCCAGCAGCGTCCCAGAATCGGGGGGGCGCACCGGGGAGCTGTTTTTT. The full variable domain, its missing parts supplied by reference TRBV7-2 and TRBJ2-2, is GAGVSQSPSNKVTEKGKDVELRCDPISGHTALYWYRQSLGQGLEFLIYFQGNSAPDKSGLPSDRFSAERTGGSVSTLTIQRTQQEDSAVYLCASSVPESGGRTGELFFGEGSRLTVL.

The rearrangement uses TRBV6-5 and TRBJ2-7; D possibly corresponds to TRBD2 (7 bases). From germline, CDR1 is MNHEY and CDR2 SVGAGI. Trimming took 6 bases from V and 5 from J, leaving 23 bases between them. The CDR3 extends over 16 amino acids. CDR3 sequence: CASSPLGAGEAHEQYF. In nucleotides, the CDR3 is TGTGCCAGCAGCCCTCTGGGGGCGGGAGAAGCCCACGAGCAGTACTTC.

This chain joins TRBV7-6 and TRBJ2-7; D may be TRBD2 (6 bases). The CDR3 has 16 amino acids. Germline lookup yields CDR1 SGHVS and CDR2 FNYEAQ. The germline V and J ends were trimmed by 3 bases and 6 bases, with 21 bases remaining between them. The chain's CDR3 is CASSFWGTAGRREQYF. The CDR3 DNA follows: TGTGCCAGCAGCTTCTGGGGGACGGCGGGGCGTCGCGAGCAGTACTTC.

CDR3 protein: CASIEGVGEKLFF. Here the CDR3 DNA reads TGTGCCAGCATTGAGGGAGTAGGAGAAAAACTGTTTTTT. The gene calls are TRBV6-1 and TRBJ1-4; D is ambiguous. V was clipped by 7 bases and J by 8 bases, with 14 bases between them. The germline gives CDR1 MNHNS, CDR2 SASEGT. The CDR3 length is 13 residues.